These T cell receptor beta chains were read from a single sample in a study of T cells in Graves' hyperthyroidism and ophthalmopathy. TCRdb fed the multiplex PCR reads into MiXCR, producing one record per CDR3 protein. This sample has around 300,000 distinct CDR3 sequences, with 22% found just once. The source material was blood. The origin of the receptors is a young man with Graves' ophthalmopathy. Both conserved end residues are part of each CDR3. The order of the fields is J gene, V gene, clone size, D gene, CDR3 DNA, CDR3 protein. D genes are given only for firm matches. The listing skips clone size in some rows; elsewhere it reads once, few, many or a size class.

TRBJ2-5 TRBV5-8 NA NA TGTGCCAGCAGCTTCTTAACAGGGACCCAGTACTTC CASSFLTGTQYF
TRBJ1-4 TRBV5-1 NA NA TGCGCCAGCAGCCGGGGACAACGTGCAACTAATGAAAAACTGTTTTTT CASSRGQRATNEKLFF
TRBJ2-7 TRBV20-1 few TRBD1 TGCAGTGCGCTATCCGGGACAGCAACCTACGAGCAGTACTTC CSALSGTATYEQYF
TRBJ1-5 TRBV24-1 few NA TGTGCCACCAGTCCGGGGGGGCTATGGCAGCCCCAGCATTTT CATSPGGLWQPQHF
TRBJ2-1 TRBV5-5 NA NA TGTGCCAGCAGCTTTCGACAGCGCTCCTACAATGAGCAGTTCTTC CASSFRQRSYNEQFF
TRBJ2-3 TRBV20-1 many NA TGCAGTGCTGCCCCTGTTAGCGGAGTCACAGATACGCAGTATTTT CSAAPVSGVTDTQYF
TRBJ1-1 TRBV27 many TRBD1 TGTGCCAGCAGCCAGACAGGGTTAAACACTGAAGCTTTCTTT CASSQTGLNTEAFF
TRBJ1-2 TRBV6-1 few NA TGTGCCAGCAGTCTTGGGCAGGGCAGTGGCTACACCTTC CASSLGQGSGYTF
TRBJ1-2 TRBV12-3/TRBV12-4 many NA TGTGCCAGCAGGCGTACAACGGGCTATGGCTACACCTTC CASRRTTGYGYTF
TRBJ1-1 TRBV5-1 many NA TGCGCCAGCGGGGGTACAAACACTGAAGCTTTCTTT CASGGTNTEAFF
TRBJ1-1 TRBV19 NA TRBD1 TGTGCCAGTAGCGACAGGGGAGTGACTGAAGCTTTCTTT CASSDRGVTEAFF
TRBJ2-5 TRBV20-1 NA NA TGCAGTGCTAGGGGCGGTGGGGCAGGGTGGTCTGAGACCCAGTACTTC CSARGGGAGWSETQYF
TRBJ1-4 TRBV28 few NA TGTGCCAGCAGCCCCCCAAGTCAGCGTAATGAAAAACTGTTTTTT CASSPPSQRNEKLFF
TRBJ2-4 TRBV12-3/TRBV12-4 NA TRBD1 TGTGCCAGCAGAGAGGGACAGAAAAACATTCAGTACTTC CASREGQKNIQYF